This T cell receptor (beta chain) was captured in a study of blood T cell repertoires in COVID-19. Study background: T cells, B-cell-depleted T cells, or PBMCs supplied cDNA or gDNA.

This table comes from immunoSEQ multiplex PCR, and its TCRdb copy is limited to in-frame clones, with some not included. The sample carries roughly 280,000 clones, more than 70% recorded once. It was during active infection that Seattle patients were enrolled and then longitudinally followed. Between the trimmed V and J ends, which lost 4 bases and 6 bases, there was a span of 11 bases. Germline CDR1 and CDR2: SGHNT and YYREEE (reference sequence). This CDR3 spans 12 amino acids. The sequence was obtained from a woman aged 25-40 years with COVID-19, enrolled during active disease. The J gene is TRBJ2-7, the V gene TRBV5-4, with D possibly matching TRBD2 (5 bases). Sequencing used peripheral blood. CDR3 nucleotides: TGTGCCAGCAGCCCCCTACGGGGCGAGCAGTACTTC. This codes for CASSPLRGEQYF. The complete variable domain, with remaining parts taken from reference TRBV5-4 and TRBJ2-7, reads ETGVTQSPTHLIKTRGQQVTLRCSSQSGHNTVSWYQQALGQGPQFIFQYYREEENGRGNFPPRFSGLQFPNYSSELNVNALELDDSALYLCASSPLRGEQYFGPGTRLTVT.